Listed below are T cell receptor beta chains from one sample, sequenced in a study of OX40 agonist ivuxolimab in advanced cancers. The data were produced by immunoSEQ multiplex PCR, yet TCRdb's version contains in-frame clones alone and is incomplete. The sample consists of roughly 58,000 clones, under 85% of them appearing once. Sequenced here: CD4+ or CD8+ T cells sorted from blood, sampled in a trial of the OX40 agonist ivuxolimab. Receptor source: an adult with an advanced solid tumor such as melanoma, head and neck, liver or kidney cancer. Both conserved end residues are part of each CDR3. A D gene is named only where the DNA matches it firmly. Clone size is shown for a subset of rows, as once, few, many or a class of expanded clone.

TRBV28	-	TRBJ1-3	-	TGTGCCAGCAGCCCCGGCGGGCGAAGCTCTGGAAACACCATATATTTT	CASSPGGRSSGNTIYF
TRBV7-3	once	TRBJ1-4	-	TGTGCCAGCAGCTTAAACGCAGGGGAAAAACTGTTTTTT	CASSLNAGEKLFF
TRBV5-4	-	TRBJ1-1	-	TGTGCCAGCAGCTTGAGGGCCGGAAGTGAAGCTTTCTTT	CASSLRAGSEAFF
TRBV7-2	many	TRBJ1-2	TRBD1	TGTGCCAGCAGCTTAGCGGGGACAGGGTTATATGGCTACACCTTC	CASSLAGTGLYGYTF
TRBV7-8	-	TRBJ2-5	TRBD2	TGTGCCAGCAGCTTGTCCCGACTAGCGGGGGGCCAAGAGACCCAGTACTTC	CASSLSRLAGGQETQYF
TRBV2	-	TRBJ2-2	TRBD1	TGTGCCAGCAGTGGAGACAGGGGGCAGGTCGGGGAGCTGTTTTTT	CASSGDRGQVGELFF
TRBV6-4	-	TRBJ2-1	TRBD2	TGTGCCAGCAGTCCTTTAGCGGGGGCTTCCAATGAGCAGTTCTTC	CASSPLAGASNEQFF
TRBV18	-	TRBJ1-1	TRBD1	TGTGCCAGCTCACCACCGGACAGGGGGTACACTGAAGCTTTCTTT	CASSPPDRGYTEAFF
TRBV7-2	-	TRBJ2-3	TRBD2	TGTGCCAGCAGCTTAACTTCTAGCGGGGGGGCTAGCACAGATACGCAGTATTTT	CASSLTSSGGASTDTQYF
TRBV7-3	-	TRBJ1-5	-	TGTGCCAGCAGCTTAAACGCGAATCAGCCCCAGCATTTT	CASSLNANQPQHF
TRBV5-1	-	TRBJ2-1	TRBD1	TGCGCCAGCAGCTTGGCGATTACGTGGACAGGGGACTACAATGAGCAGTTCTTC	CASSLAITWTGDYNEQFF
TRBV29-1	-	TRBJ2-5	TRBD2	TGCACAGTCGCGGGGGTCCAAGAGACCCAGTACTTC	CTVAGVQETQYF
TRBV7-3	-	TRBJ2-3	-	TGTGCCAGCAGCTTCCGGGTAACAGATACGCAGTATTTT	CASSFRVTDTQYF
TRBV28	-	TRBJ2-2	-	TGTGCCAGCAGTTTAACAGCGAGGACCGGGGAGCTGTTTTTT	CASSLTARTGELFF
TRBV11-2	few	TRBJ1-2	-	TGTGCCAGCAGCTCTCGACGTCGGTCTAACTATGGCTACACCTTC	CASSSRRRSNYGYTF
TRBV5-1	-	TRBJ1-1	-	TGCGCCAGCAGAGATAACACCGCGATGGAATCTGAAGCTTTCTTT	CASRDNTAMESEAFF
TRBV6-5	-	TRBJ2-1	TRBD2	TGTGCCAGCAGTTACTCGACTAGCGGGGGTTATGAGCAGTTCTTC	CASSYSTSGGYEQFF
TRBV6-6	-	TRBJ1-5	-	TGTGCCAGCAAGGAACACCTGTATAGCAATCAGCCCCAGCATTTT	CASKEHLYSNQPQHF
TRBV9	-	TRBJ1-1	TRBD1	TGTGCCAGCAGCCCCCGACAGGGGGTCAGCACTGAAGCTTTCTTT	CASSPRQGVSTEAFF
TRBV5-1	-	TRBJ2-7	-	TGCGCCAGCAGCTGGGACGGGACACCCTCCTACGAGCAGTACTTC	CASSWDGTPSYEQYF
TRBV7-9	-	TRBJ1-5	-	TGTGCCAGCAGCTTAGTGAGGGCAGGATATAGCAATCAGCCCCAGCATTTT	CASSLVRAGYSNQPQHF
TRBV7-9	-	TRBJ2-4	-	TGTGCCAGCAGCTTGTATGCGGGTCTAAAAGCCAAAAACATTCAGTACTTC	CASSLYAGLKAKNIQYF
TRBV9	-	TRBJ2-1	TRBD2	TGTGCCAGCAGCGTAGCCCCACTAGCGGGAGGAGGTAATGAGCAGTTCTTC	CASSVAPLAGGGNEQFF
TRBV18	-	TRBJ1-1	-	TGTGCCAGCTCACCCAATTCTGGCACTGAAGCTTTCTTT	CASSPNSGTEAFF
TRBV9	-	TRBJ2-7	-	TGTGCCAGCAGCGTGGGACAACGGGGCGAGCAGTACTTC	CASSVGQRGEQYF
TRBV30	-	TRBJ1-3	TRBD1	TGTGCCTGGAGTGGGGACAGGGGGCTCTTATCTGGAAACACCATATATTTT	CAWSGDRGLLSGNTIYF
TRBV5-1	-	TRBJ2-2	-	TGCGCCAGCAGCTTGGCCGGGAGAATGAACACCGGGGAGCTGTTTTTT	CASSLAGRMNTGELFF
TRBV7-2	-	TRBJ2-7	TRBD2	TGTGCCAGCAGCTTAGCCCCCGGGGGACTAGCGGGAGGAGTAAACTACGAGCAGTACTTC	CASSLAPGGLAGGVNYEQYF
TRBV9	-	TRBJ2-1	TRBD2	TGTGCCAGCAGCGCTATCCCAGCGGGGGGCTACAATGAGCAGTTCTTC	CASSAIPAGGYNEQFF
TRBV5-1	few	TRBJ2-3	TRBD2	TGCGCCAGCAGCAGTGCAGGGAGGGTACATGCGCAGTATTTT	CASSSAGRVHAQYF
TRBV27	-	TRBJ2-7	-	TGTGCCAGCAGTTCGGCCCGCGGCAACGAGCAGTACTTC	CASSSARGNEQYF
TRBV7-2	-	TRBJ2-1	-	TGTGCCAGCAGCTTAGCATCAGTTGCGTACAATGAGCAGTTCTTC	CASSLASVAYNEQFF
TRBV7-2	-	TRBJ2-7	-	TGTGCCAGCAGCTTATATGCGGCCGAGACCTACGAGCAGTACTTC	CASSLYAAETYEQYF
TRBV9	-	TRBJ1-2	-	TGTGCCAGCAGCGTAGGTGGGTGGCCAGGGGTGGACTATGGCTACACCTTC	CASSVGGWPGVDYGYTF
TRBV9	-	TRBJ2-7	-	TGTGCCAGCAGCGTAGGGTACACCTACGAGCAGTACTTC	CASSVGYTYEQYF
TRBV4-1	-	TRBJ1-5	TRBD1	TGCGCCAGCAGCCAAGATCACAGGGGGTATCAGCCCCAGCATTTT	CASSQDHRGYQPQHF
TRBV7-9	-	TRBJ1-2	-	TGTGCCAGCAGCCCCACAGGGAGGAGTCCTAATGGCTACACCTTC	CASSPTGRSPNGYTF
TRBV27	-	TRBJ2-1	-	TGTGCCAGCAGTTTATTAGAGGCAGCCTCAAGGGGGAATGAGCAGTTCTTC	CASSLLEAASRGNEQFF
TRBV2	once	TRBJ1-5	-	TGTGCCAGCAGGAACCGGGACGCCCGTTGGGGCAATCAGCCCCAGCATTTT	CASRNRDARWGNQPQHF
TRBV6-4	-	TRBJ1-3	TRBD1	TGTGCCAGCAGTGAGGGTGAGGACCAGGGGGCAAAGAGAAACACCATATATTTT	CASSEGEDQGAKRNTIYF
TRBV25-1	-	TRBJ2-5	TRBD1	TGTGCCAGCAGTGAAGTGGGACAGGGGGTGATTAGGTTGGAGACCCAGTACTTC	CASSEVGQGVIRLETQYF
TRBV7-8	once	TRBJ2-5	-	TGTGCCAGCAGCCGGACCCTATCCCAAGAGACCCAGTACTTC	CASSRTLSQETQYF
TRBV23-1	once	TRBJ1-2	-	TGCGCCAGCAGCGGCAGGGCCCTGAGGTATGGCTACACCTTC	CASSGRALRYGYTF
TRBV18	once	TRBJ2-2	TRBD1	TGTGCCAGCTCACCACCGGTATTTGACAGGGCGAAATCCGGGGAGCTGTTTTTT	CASSPPVFDRAKSGELFF
TRBV5-1	-	TRBJ2-2	TRBD2	TGCGCCAGCGGGACTAGCGGGGTTTTCGACACCGGGGAGCTGTTTTTT	CASGTSGVFDTGELFF
TRBV6-5	-	TRBJ1-4	TRBD1	TGTGCCAGCAGTGAACAGGGGGCGGATGAAAAACTGTTTTTT	CASSEQGADEKLFF
TRBV28	-	TRBJ2-7	TRBD2	TGTGCCAGCAGCCAACCCACTAGCGAGGGTAACGAGCAGTACTTC	CASSQPTSEGNEQYF
TRBV5-1	once	TRBJ2-7	TRBD1	TGCGCCAGCAGCATCCGGGACAGCGCTTACGAGCAGTACTTC	CASSIRDSAYEQYF
TRBV11-2	-	TRBJ2-3	-	TGTGCCAGCAGCGACACTAGAGCAGATACGCAGTATTTT	CASSDTRADTQYF
TRBV7-9	-	TRBJ2-7	-	TGTGCCAGCAGCTTATTCGGACGTGAGCGCGAGCAGTACTTC	CASSLFGREREQYF
TRBV2	-	TRBJ1-3	TRBD1	TGTGCCAGCAGAGAGGACAGGGCTGGAAACACCATATATTTT	CASREDRAGNTIYF
TRBV7-9	-	TRBJ1-5	-	TGTGCCAGCAGTGGAGATAGGAATCAGCCCCAGCATTTT	CASSGDRNQPQHF
TRBV7-2	-	TRBJ1-4	TRBD1	TGTGCCAGCAGCTTAATTGGGACAGGTGCTAATGAAAAACTGTTTTTT	CASSLIGTGANEKLFF
TRBV18	-	TRBJ2-3	-	TGTGCCAGCTCACCAAGAGTCTCAGGCACAGATACGCAGTATTTT	CASSPRVSGTDTQYF